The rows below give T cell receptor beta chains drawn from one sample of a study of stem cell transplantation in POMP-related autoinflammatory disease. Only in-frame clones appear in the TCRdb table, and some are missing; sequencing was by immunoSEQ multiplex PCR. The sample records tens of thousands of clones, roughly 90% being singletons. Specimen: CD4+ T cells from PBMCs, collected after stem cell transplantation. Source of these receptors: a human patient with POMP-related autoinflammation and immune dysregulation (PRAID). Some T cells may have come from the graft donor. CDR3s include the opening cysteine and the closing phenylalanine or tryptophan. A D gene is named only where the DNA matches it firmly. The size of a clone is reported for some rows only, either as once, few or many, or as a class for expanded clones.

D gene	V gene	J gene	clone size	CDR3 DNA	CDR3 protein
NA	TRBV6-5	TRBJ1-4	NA	TGTGCCAGCAGTTACTCCTATGCAACTAATGAAAAACTGTTTTTT	CASSYSYATNEKLFF
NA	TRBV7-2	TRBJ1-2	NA	TGTGCCAGCAGCCCTCTACTCTTCAGAGGAGGTGACTATGGCTACACCTTC	CASSPLLFRGGDYGYTF
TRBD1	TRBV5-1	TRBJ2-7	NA	TGCGCCAGCAGTTTGGGAGGACAGGGGGCCGCCGAGCAGTACTTC	CASSLGGQGAAEQYF
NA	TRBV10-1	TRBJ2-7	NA	TGCGCCAGCAGTGAGTTCCAGGGGCTCTCCTACGAGCAGTACTTC	CASSEFQGLSYEQYF
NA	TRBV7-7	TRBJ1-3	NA	TGTGCCAGCAGCTTAGAATGGGGGGAAGGAAACACCATATATTTT	CASSLEWGEGNTIYF
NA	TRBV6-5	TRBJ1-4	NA	TGTGCCAGCAAACCCGGGACGGCCTTCGAAAAACTGTTTTTT	CASKPGTAFEKLFF
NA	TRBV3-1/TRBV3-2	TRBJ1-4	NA	TGTGCCAGCAGCCTTAACCTCAAAGGTGAAAAACTGTTTTTT	CASSLNLKGEKLFF
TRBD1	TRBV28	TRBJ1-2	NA	TGTGCCAGCAGTTCCCCAGGGGGTGCATCTAACTATGGCTACACCTTC	CASSSPGGASNYGYTF
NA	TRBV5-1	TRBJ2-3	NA	TGCGCCAGCAGCTTGGCACCATCCCCTAGCACAGATACGCAGTATTTT	CASSLAPSPSTDTQYF
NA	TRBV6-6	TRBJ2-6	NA	TGTGCCACCCAGGGGGGCTCTGGGGCCAACGTCCTGACTTTC	CATQGGSGANVLTF
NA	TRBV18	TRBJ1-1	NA	TGTGCCAGCTCACCGCCCTTGAACACTGAAGCTTTCTTT	CASSPPLNTEAFF
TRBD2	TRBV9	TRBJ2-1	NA	TGTGCCAGCAGCGAGGGACTAGCGGGAGGGCCCTCCTACAATGAGCAGTTCTTC	CASSEGLAGGPSYNEQFF
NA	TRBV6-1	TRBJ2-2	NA	TGTGCCAGCAGTTATTATGGGCTGAGTGGGGAGCTGTTTTTT	CASSYYGLSGELFF
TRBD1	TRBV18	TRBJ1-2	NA	TGTGCCAGCTCCCTCGGACAGGGCCCCGGTTCCACCTTC	CASSLGQGPGSTF
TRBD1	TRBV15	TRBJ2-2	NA	TGTGCCACCAGCAGACCACCCAGTGACAGGGGATTGGTGTACACCGGGGAGCTGTTTTTT	CATSRPPSDRGLVYTGELFF
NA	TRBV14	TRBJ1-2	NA	TGTGCCAGCAGCCCCCGGTGGCAGGGGAATGGCTACACCTTC	CASSPRWQGNGYTF
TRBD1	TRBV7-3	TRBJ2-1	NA	TGTGCCAGCTCGACAGGGGGCTCCTACAATGAGCAGTTCTTC	CASSTGGSYNEQFF
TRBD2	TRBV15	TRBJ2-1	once	TGTGCCACCAGCAGAGATCGGAGCGGGAGACGCTACAATGAGCAGTTCTTC	CATSRDRSGRRYNEQFF
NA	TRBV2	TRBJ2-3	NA	TGTGCCAGCATAGGGGTCCGGGGTCCAGATACGCAGTATTTT	CASIGVRGPDTQYF
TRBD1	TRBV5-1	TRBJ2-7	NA	TGCGCCAGCAGCTTGTCAGGGGGCGACTACGAGCAGTACTTC	CASSLSGGDYEQYF
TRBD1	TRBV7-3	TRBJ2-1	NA	TGTGCCAGCAGCTTCAGGGGGCTGGACAATGAGCAGTTCTTC	CASSFRGLDNEQFF
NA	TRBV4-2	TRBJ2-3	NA	TGTGCCAGCAGCCCGACCACAGGAGCTAGCACAGATACGCAGTATTTT	CASSPTTGASTDTQYF
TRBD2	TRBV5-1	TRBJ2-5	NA	TGCGCCAGCAGCTCAAAGGCTAGCGGGGCGGACCGTCAAGAGACCCAGTACTTC	CASSSKASGADRQETQYF
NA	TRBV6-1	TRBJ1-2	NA	TGTGCCAGCAGTGATCTACAGGGTGGCTATGGCTACACCTTC	CASSDLQGGYGYTF
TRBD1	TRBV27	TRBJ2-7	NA	TGTGCCAGCAGTTTATCTTGGGACAGAATATCCTACGAGCAGTACTTC	CASSLSWDRISYEQYF
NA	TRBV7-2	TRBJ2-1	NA	TGTGCCAGCAGCTTAGTACAGTTCTCCTACAATGAGCAGTTCTTC	CASSLVQFSYNEQFF
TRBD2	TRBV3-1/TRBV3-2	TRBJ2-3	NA	TGTGCCAGCAGCCAATTGGCCGGGAGGTCCACAGATACGCAGTATTTT	CASSQLAGRSTDTQYF
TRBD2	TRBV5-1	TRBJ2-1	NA	TGCGCCAGCAGCTTGAGCGGGGTCTACAATGAGCAGTTCTTC	CASSLSGVYNEQFF
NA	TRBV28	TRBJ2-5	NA	TGTGCCAGCAGTTTAGCCCGGGACCCTTGGACCCAGTACTTC	CASSLARDPWTQYF
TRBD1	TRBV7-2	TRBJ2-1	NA	TGTGCCAGCAGCCCCAGGACAGGGCGGGAGCAGTTCTTC	CASSPRTGREQFF
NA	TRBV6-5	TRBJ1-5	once	TGTGCCAGCATGACCGACGCTCAGCCCCAGCATTTT	CASMTDAQPQHF
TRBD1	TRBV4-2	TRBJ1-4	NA	TGTGCCAGCAGCCCCCGGGACAGCCCAACTAATGAAAAACTGTTTTTT	CASSPRDSPTNEKLFF
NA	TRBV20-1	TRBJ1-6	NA	TGCAGTGCTAGTCCCCTCAACTCCTATAATTCACCCCTCCACTTT	CSASPLNSYNSPLHF
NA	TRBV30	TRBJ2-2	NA	TGTGCCTGGTCGCTGTTGGGCACCGGGGAGCTGTTTTTT	CAWSLLGTGELFF
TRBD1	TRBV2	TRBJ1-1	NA	TGTGCCAGCAGGGGGACAGTTTTCAACCCTGAAGCTTTCTTT	CASRGTVFNPEAFF
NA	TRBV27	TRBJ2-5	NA	TGTGCCAGCAGTACGACACTGTACCAAGAGACCCAGTACTTC	CASSTTLYQETQYF
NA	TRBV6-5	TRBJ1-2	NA	TGTGCCAGCATTAGGGACAACGGCGGCTATGGCTACACCTTC	CASIRDNGGYGYTF
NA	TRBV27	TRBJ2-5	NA	TGTGCCAGCAGTTTCCGGGACACCAAGGGGGAGACCCAGTACTTC	CASSFRDTKGETQYF
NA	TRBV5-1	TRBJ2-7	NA	TGCGCCAGCACCCCCGTTGGCACAGGGCCCTACGAGCAGTACTTC	CASTPVGTGPYEQYF
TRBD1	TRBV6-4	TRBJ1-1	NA	TGTGCCACCTCAATTCTAGGAGGGGGCAGGACGAACACTGAAGCTTTCTTT	CATSILGGGRTNTEAFF
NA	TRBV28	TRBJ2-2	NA	TGTGCCAGCAGAAACTACCTCGGACAGAACACCGGGGAGCTGTTTTTT	CASRNYLGQNTGELFF